The entry below gives a single TCR beta chain sequence along with its context. This clonotype was detected ten times or more. The antigen it recognizes is unknown. Base qualities are missing; no much larger clone stands one base away. Taken from cysteine to phenylalanine, the CDR3 has 17 residues. This entry keeps only the CDR3 DNA: 51 bases, framed from base 1. V loses 0 bases, J loses 2 bases, and the germline ends lie 17 bases apart. CDR1 and CDR2, per the germline V gene, are SGHRS and YFSETQ. The data were taken from a study of patients and donors after allogeneic stem cell transplantation (dated by TCRdb to about 2020). Library construction relied on RT-PCR. Instrument used: NextSeq 550. TCRdb reran the public reads through fastp at Q25 and MiXCR, keeping productive beta chains. Each entry is one CDR3 protein sequence, shown with its most common DNA and genes. The sample table records about 230,000 distinct CDR3 sequences; around an eighth of these occur just once. Of the sample, roughly 10% is held by the ten largest clones.

Sequenced input: blood, either unsorted or a sorted T cell fraction (not recorded which). In this chain, TRBV5-1 is recombined with TRBJ2-5, with TRBD2 as a weak D call on 6 bases. The TCR comes from a human donor who was either an allogeneic HSCT recipient or a stem cell or donor lymphocyte infusion donor (not recorded which). It is not recorded whose cells these are; they may come from a transplant donor. Here is the DNA: TGCGCCAGCAGCTTGGTTGGTAGCGGAAACTCACAAGAGACCCAGTACTTC. This translates into CASSLVGSGNSQETQYF.